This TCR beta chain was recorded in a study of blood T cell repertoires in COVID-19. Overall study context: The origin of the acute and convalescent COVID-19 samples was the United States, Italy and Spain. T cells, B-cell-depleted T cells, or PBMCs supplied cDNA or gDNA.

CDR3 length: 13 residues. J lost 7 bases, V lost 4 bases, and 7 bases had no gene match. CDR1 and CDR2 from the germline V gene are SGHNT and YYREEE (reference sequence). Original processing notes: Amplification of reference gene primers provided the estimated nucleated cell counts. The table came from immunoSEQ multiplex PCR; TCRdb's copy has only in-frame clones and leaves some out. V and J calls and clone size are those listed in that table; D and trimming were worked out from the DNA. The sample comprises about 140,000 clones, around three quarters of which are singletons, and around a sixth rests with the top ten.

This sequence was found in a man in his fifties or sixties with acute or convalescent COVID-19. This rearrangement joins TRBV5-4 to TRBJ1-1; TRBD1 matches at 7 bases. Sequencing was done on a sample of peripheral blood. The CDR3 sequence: CASSTVNRGEAFF. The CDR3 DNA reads TGTGCCAGCAGCACGGTCAACAGGGGTGAAGCTTTCTTT.